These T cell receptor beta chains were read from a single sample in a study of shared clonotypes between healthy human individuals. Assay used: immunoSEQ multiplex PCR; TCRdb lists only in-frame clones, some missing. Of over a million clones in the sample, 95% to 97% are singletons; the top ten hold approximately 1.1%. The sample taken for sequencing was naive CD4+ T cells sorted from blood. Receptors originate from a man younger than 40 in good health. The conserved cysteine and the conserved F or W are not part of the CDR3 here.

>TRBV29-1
SVGSDGDTQY
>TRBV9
ASSAGVGQGFYEQY
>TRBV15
ATSRDRTDTQY
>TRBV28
ASSPRQGGPHYSNQPQH
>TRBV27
ASRETFYSNQPQH
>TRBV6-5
ASSYFGGRPSSEQY
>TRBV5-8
ASSRGLPNEKLF
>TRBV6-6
ASSYQGADTQY
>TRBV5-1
ASSFPGGTYEQY
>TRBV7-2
ASSLAASGKRNEQF
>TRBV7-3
ASSLTGASGYEQY
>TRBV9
ASGRDAYEQY
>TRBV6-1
ASSGNRGRRTEAF
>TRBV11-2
ASSLSGGFGETQY
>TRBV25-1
ASSDQGGRAVDTQY
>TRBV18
ASSPLRSAGTSTDTQY
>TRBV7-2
ASSPRYEQY
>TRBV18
ASSPRSQETQY
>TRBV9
ASSVLSLNTEAF
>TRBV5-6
ASSSRSGSAHEQY
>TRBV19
ASSIVGQGGYEQY